Listed below are T cell receptor beta chains from one sample, sequenced in a study of early T cells in non-severe SARS-CoV-2 infection. Via MiXCR, TCRdb re-called the 5' RACE reads, giving one row per CDR3 protein. The sample lists 20,000 to 30,000 distinct CDR3 sequences; more than 4% were seen once. Specimen: whole blood. All receptors come from an adult who was a healthcare worker with PCR-confirmed SARS-CoV-2 infection or an uninfected control (not recorded which). CDR3s include the opening cysteine and the closing phenylalanine or tryptophan. The D gene is left open where the match is weak. The size entry is marked missing in some rows and otherwise reads once, few, many or a size class.

clone_size j_call v_call d_call cdr3_aa cdr3_nt
many TRBJ2-1 TRBV19 NA CASRGGLDSKWLF TGTGCCAGTAGAGGGGGACTTGACTCTAAGTGGCTCTTC
many TRBJ2-5 TRBV29-1 NA CSWAEARETQYF TGCAGCTGGGCGGAGGCTAGGGAGACCCAGTACTTC
many TRBJ2-1 TRBV20-1 TRBD2 CSARVSERELGDEQFF TGCAGTGCACGAGTGTCCGAGCGGGAGTTAGGGGATGAGCAGTTCTTC
few TRBJ2-2 TRBV27 TRBD2 CASSFLAGVTGELFF TGTGCCAGCAGTTTCTTAGCGGGAGTCACCGGGGAGCTGTTTTTT
NA TRBJ2-1 TRBV10-3 TRBD2 CAISLTSGNEQFF TGTGCCATCAGTTTGACTAGCGGGAATGAGCAGTTCTTC
many TRBJ1-5 TRBV20-1 NA CSAETGSQPQHF TGCAGTGCTGAAACAGGGAGCCAGCCCCAGCATTTT
many TRBJ2-7 TRBV29-1 NA CSAGDTNYEQYF TGCAGCGCCGGGGACACAAACTACGAGCAGTACTTC
many TRBJ1-4 TRBV11-2 NA CASSLLGGATNEKLFF TGTGCCAGCAGCTTATTGGGCGGTGCAACTAATGAAAAACTGTTTTTT
many TRBJ2-2 TRBV11-3 TRBD1 CASSHGQGNTGELFF TGTGCCAGCAGCCATGGACAGGGGAACACCGGGGAGCTGTTTTTT
many TRBJ1-5 TRBV10-3 NA CAIMPALGQPQHF TGTGCCATCATGCCGGCCCTGGGACAGCCCCAGCATTTT
many TRBJ2-7 TRBV29-1 NA CSVLVTYEQYF TGCAGCGTTCTTGTTACCTACGAGCAGTACTTC
many TRBJ1-2 TRBV7-2 TRBD1 CASSLVPGGVDGYTF TGTGCCAGCAGCTTAGTCCCAGGGGGCGTAGATGGCTACACCTTC
many TRBJ2-1 TRBV3-1 TRBD2 CASSQEIAGDNEQFF TGTGCCAGCAGCCAAGAAATAGCGGGAGACAATGAGCAGTTCTTC
many TRBJ2-7 TRBV20-1 NA CSAIKPNEQYF TGCAGTGCCATCAAGCCCAACGAGCAGTACTTC
few TRBJ2-3 TRBV19 NA CASSKGTRGIDTQYF TGTGCCAGTAGTAAGGGGACAAGAGGTATAGATACGCAGTATTTT
many TRBJ2-4 TRBV28 NA CASSLSILAKNIQYF TGTGCCAGCAGTTTAAGCATTCTAGCCAAAAACATTCAGTACTTC
many TRBJ2-5 TRBV6-6 NA CASSYSTQGRSETQYF TGTGCCAGCAGTTACTCGACTCAGGGGAGGTCGGAGACCCAGTACTTC
many TRBJ1-4 TRBV18 NA CASSLMGENEKLFF TGTGCCAGCTCGCTCATGGGGGAGAATGAAAAACTGTTTTTT
medium-sized TRBJ2-7 TRBV29-1 NA CSGGATAYEQYF TGCAGCGGGGGGGCAACTGCATACGAGCAGTACTTC
many TRBJ2-7 TRBV6-5 TRBD2 CASSYGGTKHF TGTGCCAGCAGTTACGGGGGGACTAAGCACTTC
few TRBJ2-7 TRBV27 NA CASSLKGAGYEQYF TGTGCCAGCAGTTTAAAAGGGGCCGGCTACGAGCAGTACTTC
many TRBJ2-5 TRBV20-1 NA CSAPSLAEKQETQYF TGCAGTGCTCCCTCCCTGGCAGAAAAACAAGAGACCCAGTACTTC
many TRBJ2-7 TRBV2 TRBD1 CASSESTGVKQYF TGTGCCAGCAGTGAAAGTACAGGGGTGAAGCAGTACTTC
many TRBJ2-7 TRBV5-5 NA CASSFPRGSEQYF TGTGCCAGCAGCTTCCCCCGGGGGAGCGAGCAGTACTTC
many TRBJ2-1 TRBV7-2 NA CASSPGMVDEQFF TGTGCCAGCAGCCCCGGGATGGTGGATGAGCAGTTCTTC
many TRBJ2-7 TRBV5-6 NA CASSPGSLINYEQYF TGTGCCAGCAGCCCCGGGTCCCTCATAAACTACGAGCAGTACTTC
NA TRBJ2-7 TRBV6-2/TRBV6-3 NA CASSRIPRSRYEQYF TGTGCCAGCAGTCGGATCCCCCGTTCCCGCTACGAGCAGTACTTC
medium-sized TRBJ1-1 TRBV4-3 NA CASSQDMGRQPLLSTEAFF TGCGCCAGCAGCCAAGATATGGGTAGACAGCCTCTATTAAGCACTGAAGCTTTCTTT
many TRBJ1-6 TRBV6-5 TRBD1 CASSYRQGGSPLHF TGTGCCAGCAGTTACAGACAGGGAGGATCACCCCTCCACTTT
NA TRBJ2-7 TRBV7-9 TRBD1 CASSGRDRGRYEQYF TGTGCCAGCAGCGGGAGAGACAGGGGACGCTACGAGCAGTACTTC
many TRBJ2-2 TRBV5-1 TRBD2 CASSHGLAGVAGELFF TGCGCCAGCAGCCATGGACTAGCGGGAGTAGCCGGGGAGCTGTTTTTT
many TRBJ2-5 TRBV30 TRBD1 CARTGEGMETQYF TGTGCCCGGACAGGGGAGGGAATGGAGACCCAGTACTTC
many TRBJ1-5 TRBV2 NA CASRTEPNQPQHF TGTGCCAGCAGGACGGAACCGAATCAGCCCCAGCATTTT
many TRBJ1-2 TRBV19 TRBD1 CASSIQNPGGANSGYTF TGTGCCAGTAGTATACAGAACCCAGGGGGCGCGAATAGCGGCTACACCTTC
NA TRBJ2-7 TRBV2 NA CASRRDYEQYF TGTGCCAGCCGCCGGGACTACGAGCAGTACTTC
many TRBJ2-1 TRBV12-3/TRBV12-4 NA CASSLVAFINEQFF TGTGCCAGCAGTCTGGTCGCATTTATCAATGAGCAGTTCTTC
many TRBJ2-7 TRBV11-3 NA CASSYLGGYEQYF TGTGCCAGCAGCTACCTCGGGGGCTACGAGCAGTACTTC
NA TRBJ2-3 TRBV18 NA CASSPPKLSSTDTQYF TGTGCCAGCTCACCGCCTAAATTATCTAGCACAGATACGCAGTATTTT
many TRBJ2-5 TRBV20-1 NA CSVPKPGIPETQYF TGCAGTGTACCGAAACCGGGGATTCCAGAGACCCAGTACTTC
many TRBJ2-5 TRBV11-2 NA CASINETQYF TGTGCCAGCATTAACGAGACCCAGTACTTC
NA TRBJ1-2 TRBV29-1 NA CSVDSYTF TGCAGCGTTGACAGCTACACCTTC
NA TRBJ2-1 TRBV12-3/TRBV12-4 TRBD1 CASSQGQTQNEQFF TGTGCCAGCAGCCAGGGACAGACACAGAATGAGCAGTTCTTC
many TRBJ2-6 TRBV10-3 NA CAISDRRQPSSGANVLTF TGTGCCATCAGTGATCGAAGACAGCCTTCCTCTGGGGCCAACGTCCTGACTTTC
many TRBJ2-7 TRBV4-2 NA CASSQDSRHEQYF TGTGCCAGCAGCCAAGATTCACGCCACGAGCAGTACTTC
many TRBJ2-5 TRBV24-1 NA CATSSRRGSRQETQYF TGTGCCACCAGCTCTCGGAGGGGGTCCCGACAAGAGACCCAGTACTTC
many TRBJ2-1 TRBV7-2 TRBD2 CASSRLSGNSYNEQFF TGTGCCAGCAGCCGCCTTAGCGGGAACTCCTACAATGAGCAGTTCTTC
many TRBJ2-7 TRBV20-1 TRBD2 CSAWTSGAYEQYF TGCAGTGCTTGGACTAGCGGGGCCTACGAGCAGTACTTC
many TRBJ1-5 TRBV28 NA CASSSYRVQPQHF TGTGCCAGCAGTTCTTACAGGGTTCAGCCCCAGCATTTT
once TRBJ2-2 TRBV7-3 NA CASSLPGGSLTGELFF TGTGCCAGCAGCTTACCCGGAGGGTCTTTGACCGGGGAGCTGTTTTTT
many TRBJ2-3 TRBV6-1 TRBD2 CASKRGLRTDTQYF TGTGCCAGCAAAAGGGGACTACGCACAGATACGCAGTATTTT
many TRBJ2-7 TRBV20-1 NA CSATDGSSEQYF TGCAGTGCCACGGACGGATCGTCCGAGCAGTACTTC
many TRBJ2-5 TRBV6-2/TRBV6-3 TRBD1 CASSRPGQGGETQYF TGTGCCAGCAGTCGGCCGGGACAGGGAGGAGAGACCCAGTACTTC
few TRBJ2-1 TRBV20-1 NA CSAREEQGGYNEQFF TGCAGTGCCAGGGAAGAACAGGGCGGCTACAATGAGCAGTTCTTC
many TRBJ1-4 TRBV4-3 NA CASSQGDFLGAGNEKLFF TGCGCCAGCAGCCAAGGCGATTTCCTCGGGGCCGGGAATGAAAAACTGTTTTTT
many TRBJ2-3 TRBV6-2/TRBV6-3 NA CASSYPPVTDTQYF TGTGCCAGCAGTTACCCCCCGGTCACAGATACGCAGTATTTT